What follows are 29 T cell receptor beta chains derived from one specimen sequenced in a study of CD8 T cells in ankylosing spondylitis. TCRdb recomputed calls from the 5' RACE reads with MiXCR, one row per CDR3 protein. This sample has around 30,000 distinct CDR3 sequences, with approximately 15% found just once. The sample comprised blood. Receptors were obtained from a male donor with ankylosing spondylitis or in good health (not recorded which).

This sequence joins TRBV20-1 and TRBJ1-1, with 8 bases that match TRBD1. CDR1 and CDR2 (germline): DFQATT, SNEGSKA (reference sequence). This CDR3 comprises 13 residues. V dropped 4 bases and J dropped 4; count of bases not matched to a gene: 5. The CDR3 bases are TGCAGTGCTAAGGACAGGGTACGCACTGAAGCTTTCTTT. Residues: CSAKDRVRTEAFF.

This clonotype was counted only a few times. The chain is built from TRBV29-1 and TRBJ1-1; 8 nucleotides align to TRBD1. The germline gives CDR1 SQVTM, CDR2 ANQGSEA. J lost 0 bases, V lost 8 bases, and 5 bases had no gene match. The CDR3 runs to 13 residues. The CDR3 sequence is CSTRQGMNTEAFF. CDR3 DNA: TGCAGCACCCGACAGGGGATGAACACTGAAGCTTTCTTT.

The rearrangement links TRBV29-1 to TRBJ2-3, with 14 bases aligning to TRBD2. The CDR3 loop spans 15 amino acids. Looked up from germline, CDR1 is SQVTM and CDR2 is ANQGSEA. V dropped 4 bases and J dropped 6; count of bases not matched to a gene: 6. CDR3 DNA sequence: TGCAGCGTTGCCGGGACTAGCGGGAGATTGGATACGCAGTATTTT. Translation: CSVAGTSGRLDTQYF.

V usage is TRBV5-1 and J usage is TRBJ2-3, with a weak D call TRBD2 (6 bases). V dropped 1 base and J dropped 4 bases, with 10 bases sitting between them. Per the germline V gene, CDR1 is SGHRS and CDR2 is YFSETQ. CDR3 length equals 14 residues. CDR3 DNA sequence: TGCGCCAGCAGCTTGTTACTAGCTTCAGATACGCAGTATTTT. Its protein is CASSLLLASDTQYF.

This clonotype was found a few times. The chain combines TRBV6-4 with TRBJ2-6; D gene uncertain. V was cut by 3 bases and J by 4 bases, with 10 bases left in between. The CDR3 consists of 15 residues. Looked up from germline, CDR1 is MRHNA and CDR2 is SNTAGT. The CDR3, as DNA: TGTGCCAGCAGTGAGTTGGCGGAAGGGGCCAACGTCCTGACTTTC. Its protein product is CASSELAEGANVLTF.

This clonotype came up a few times. The V call is TRBV3-1, the J call TRBJ2-3; 10 bases agree with TRBD2. The CDR3 runs to 15 residues. After removal of 8 bases from V and 6 bases from J, the junction contained 11 bases not matched to a gene. Germline CDR1 reads LGHDT; CDR2 reads YNNKEL (reference sequence). In DNA form, the CDR3 reads TGTGCCAGCTCTGGACTAGCGGTCCTTGGGGATACGCAGTATTTT. Translating it yields CASSGLAVLGDTQYF.

This clonotype has just a few counts. The gene calls are TRBV11-3 and TRBJ2-3; no reliable D call. This CDR3 has 13 residues. Germline V CDR1 and CDR2: SGHNT, YENEEA. Trimming removed 3 bases from V and 1 base from J, with 5 bases in between. The CDR3 nucleotides are TGTGCCAGCAGCTTTGGGCGCACAGATACGCAGTATTTT. Translation gives CASSFGRTDTQYF.

The sample holds a few counts of this clonotype. This chain links TRBV5-1 with TRBJ1-3; 12 positions agree with TRBD1. V lost 3 bases and J lost 8; bases outside the gene matches: 6. The CDR3 consists of 15 residues. CDR1 SGHRS and CDR2 YFSETQ come from the germline V gene. The CDR3 region has the DNA TGCGCCAGCAGCTCCGGGACAGGGGGCGAGGACACCATATATTTT. This codes for CASSSGTGGEDTIYF.

This clonotype showed up many times. The genes are TRBV6-1 and TRBJ1-1; D gene unclear. V was pared by 2 bases and J by 8 bases, with 15 bases between. Germline CDR1 and CDR2: MNHNS and SASEGT. This CDR3 region has 14 residues. The CDR3 loop is CASSESVGPEEAFF. The CDR3 DNA follows: TGTGCCAGCAGTGAATCGGTGGGTCCCGAGGAAGCTTTCTTT.

In this sample, this clonotype turned up a few times. The chain recombines TRBV20-1 with TRBJ2-3, with TRBD2 identical over 7 bases. The CDR3 length is 13 residues. Looked up from germline, CDR1 is DFQATT and CDR2 is SNEGSKA (reference sequence). DNA for the CDR3: TGCAGCGCTGGGGGGGGATTCACAGATACGCAGTATTTT. It yields the protein CSAGGGFTDTQYF.

This clonotype was counted only a few times. The chain uses TRBV2 and TRBJ1-1; D perhaps matches TRBD1 (6 bases). The CDR3 has 11 amino acids. Trimming stripped 6 bases from V and 6 bases from J, with 8 bases between. The germline V gene has CDR1 SNHLY and CDR2 FYNNEI. CDR3 DNA sequence: TGTGCCAGCAGACAGGGCGCTGAAGCTTTCTTT. It yields the protein CASRQGAEAFF.

This clonotype turned up a few times. The chain carries TRBV19 and TRBJ1-5; D is unresolved. The germline V gene has CDR1 LNHDA and CDR2 SQIVND (reference sequence). V was pared by 5 bases and J by 0 bases, with 8 bases between. The CDR3 contains 14 residues. CDR3 in DNA: TGTGCCAGTAGTCCGGTGGGTAGCAATCAGCCCCAGCATTTT. It is translated as CASSPVGSNQPQHF.

This clonotype has at least ten counts. CDR3 nucleotides: TGTGCCAGCAGAGTCGGGGTAAGGAACACTGAAGCTTTCTTT. Translating it yields CASRVGVRNTEAFF. This chain uses TRBV7-9 with TRBJ1-1, with unresolved D. Trimming pared 6 bases from V and 1 base from J, leaving 12 bases between. The germline CDR1 and CDR2 sequences are SEHNR and FQNEAQ (reference sequence). This CDR3 comprises 14 residues.

This sequence joins TRBV29-1 and TRBJ1-1, with no clear D. Trimming took 7 bases from V and 1 from J, leaving 7 bases between them. CDR3 length: 11 residues. The germline gives CDR1 SQVTM, CDR2 ANQGSEA. The CDR3 DNA sequence: TGCAGCGGAGGCTCGAACACTGAAGCTTTCTTT. Residues: CSGGSNTEAFF.

This chain connects TRBV2 to TRBJ2-1, with 7 bases aligning to TRBD2. CDR1 and CDR2 (germline): SNHLY, FYNNEI. The trim removed 4 bases at V and 6 bases at J, leaving 9 bases unmatched. CDR3 length equals 15 residues. The CDR3 spells CASSGSAGVTNEQFF. CDR3 sequence (DNA): TGTGCCAGCAGTGGGTCTGCGGGAGTCACCAATGAGCAGTTCTTC.

The V gene is TRBV29-1, the J gene TRBJ2-3; possibly TRBD1 for D (5 bases). V was clipped by 8 bases and J by 6 bases, with 12 bases between them. CDR3 length: 11 residues. From germline, CDR1 is SQVTM and CDR2 ANQGSEA. This chain's CDR3 is CSPRAGDTQYF. The CDR3 region has the DNA TGCAGCCCTCGAGCAGGGGATACGCAGTATTTT.

The V gene is TRBV29-1, the J gene TRBJ2-4, with TRBD1 as a possible D gene (6 bases). The CDR3 loop spans 14 amino acids. Trimming took 4 bases from V and 4 from J, leaving 14 bases between them. CDR1 and CDR2 (germline): SQVTM, ANQGSEA. The CDR3 is CSVAEGQWKNIQYF. For the CDR3, the DNA is TGCAGCGTTGCCGAGGGACAATGGAAAAACATTCAGTACTTC.

This clonotype appeared a few times. The chain is built from TRBV25-1 and TRBJ2-5; unclear D gene. The V and J ends lost 0 bases and 2 bases respectively, with 10 bases between them. This CDR3 region has 15 residues. In germline, CDR1 is MGHDK, CDR2 SYGVNS. The CDR3: CASSEYSRAQETQYF. The CDR3 coding sequence is TGTGCCAGCAGTGAATATAGCCGTGCTCAAGAGACCCAGTACTTC.

The CDR3 DNA follows: TGCGCCAGCAGCCAAGAGGCGCAGGTGGAAACAGATACGCAGTATTTT. Amino acids: CASSQEAQVETDTQYF. The chain recombines TRBV4-3 with TRBJ2-3; unclear D gene. The CDR3 sequence is 16 residues long. The V end lost 0 bases, the J end lost 3 bases, and 13 bases lay between the germline ends. Germline V gives CDR1 LGHNA, CDR2 YSLEER.

This clonotype turned up a few times. The chain links TRBV7-8 to TRBJ2-4; D is uncertain. The CDR3 totals 14 residues. The germline V gene has CDR1 SGHVS and CDR2 FQNEAQ. V dropped 1 base and J dropped 6 bases, with 10 bases sitting between them. The CDR3 is CASSLGPAGNIQYF. The CDR3 nucleotides read TGTGCCAGCAGCTTAGGCCCAGCAGGAAACATTCAGTACTTC.

The sample holds a few counts of this clonotype. This sequence joins TRBV7-9 and TRBJ2-1; unclear D gene. Per the germline V gene, CDR1 is SEHNR and CDR2 is FQNEAQ (reference sequence). V was cut by 5 bases and J by 5 bases, with 13 bases left in between. The CDR3 is made up of 14 amino acids. CDR3 sequence reads: CASSGEVRNNEQFF. CDR3 bases: TGTGCCAGCAGCGGAGAGGTCAGGAACAATGAGCAGTTCTTC.

This clonotype was counted only a few times. The chain is built from TRBV6-2 or TRBV6-3 and TRBJ2-7; D could derive from TRBD1 or TRBD2 (5 bases each). V was shortened by 4 bases and J by 4 bases, with 14 bases between the two germline ends. The CDR3 has 14 amino acids. CDR1 is MNHEY and CDR2 is SVGEGT in the germline V gene. CDR3 region: CASSWAGTTYEQYV. The CDR3 DNA reads TGTGCCAGCAGTTGGGCAGGGACCACTTACGAGCAGTACGTC.

This chain connects TRBV7-9 to TRBJ2-1, with D possibly called TRBD1 or TRBD2 (5 bases each). This CDR3 contains 15 residues. V gave up 6 bases and J gave up 6 bases, with 18 bases separating them. Looked up from germline, CDR1 is SEHNR and CDR2 is FQNEAQ (reference sequence). DNA for the CDR3: TGTGCCAGCAGGGCCGGGGAAAGTGGGGGCAATGAGCAGTTCTTC. Translating it yields CASRAGESGGNEQFF.

This clonotype is classed as medium-sized (0.01 to 0.1%). One end of the junction does not line up with germline, which may come from a read error. V usage is TRBV5-1 and J usage is TRBJ1-2, with 7 bases identical to TRBD1. Germline-derived CDR1 and CDR2 are SGHRS and YFSETQ. This CDR3 region has 12 residues. The CDR3 protein is CASRGDSYGYPF. For the CDR3, the DNA is TGCGCCAGCAGGGGGGACAGCTATGGCTACCCCTTC.

This clonotype was counted between two and nine times. This chain connects TRBV5-1 to TRBJ1-1; D not certain. Trimming shortened V by 0 bases and J by 4 bases, and 1 base separated the two germline ends. The germline V gene encodes CDR1 SGHRS and CDR2 YFSETQ. CDR3 length equals 11 residues. This chain's CDR3 is CASSLGTEAFF. DNA of the CDR3: TGCGCCAGCAGCTTGGGCACTGAAGCTTTCTTT.

The sample holds a few counts of this clonotype. J is TRBJ2-1 and V is TRBV5-1; 7 nucleotides agree with TRBD1. Trimming took 4 bases from V and 6 from J; bases not matched to a gene: 10. The CDR3 loop spans 15 amino acids. Germline-derived CDR1 and CDR2 are SGHRS and YFSETQ. The DNA of the CDR3 is TGCGCCAGCAGCGACGGGACAGTCCTACTCAATGAGCAGTTCTTC. Residues: CASSDGTVLLNEQFF.

The rearrangement uses TRBV12-3 or TRBV12-4 and TRBJ2-5, with D maybe TRBD2 (6 bases). The V and J ends lost 3 bases and 3 bases respectively, with 11 bases between them. The CDR3 loop spans 14 amino acids. The CDR3, as DNA: TGTGCCAGCAGTTTTGGGACTCCGAAAGAGACCCAGTACTTC. Residues: CASSFGTPKETQYF.

This clonotype was detected a few times. This chain joins TRBV12-3 or TRBV12-4 and TRBJ2-1; D is ambiguous. V gave up 2 bases and J gave up 4 bases, with 9 bases separating them. CDR3 length: 14 residues. The CDR3: CASSLRSLYNEQFF. As DNA, the CDR3 is TGTGCCAGCAGTTTAAGATCCTTGTACAATGAGCAGTTCTTC.

This clonotype has a handful of counts. This rearrangement joins TRBV6-2 or TRBV6-3 to TRBJ2-7, with D possibly TRBD2 on 6 matching bases. Trimming pared 7 bases from V and 2 bases from J, leaving 15 bases between. The germline CDR1 and CDR2 sequences are MNHEY and SVGEGT. This CDR3 has 14 residues. The chain's CDR3 is CASIRDGGPYEQYF. The DNA of the CDR3 is TGTGCCAGCATCCGGGACGGGGGTCCCTACGAGCAGTACTTC.